One and the same sample provided the 22 T cell receptor beta chains below, sequenced in a study of response to subunit inactivated influenza vaccine. One entry per CDR3 protein, called by TCRdb with MiXCR from the RT-PCR reads. The sample contains 400,000 to 650,000 distinct CDR3 sequences, approximately 7.8% of which appear only once. The sequences come from PBMCs from blood, collected roughly 24 months after vaccination. Receptor source: a man between 45 and 75 years old who received an inactivated influenza vaccine.

This clonotype was observed a few times. This chain connects TRBV27 to TRBJ2-1; TRBD1 agrees at 7 bases. CDR1 MNHEY and CDR2 SMNVEV come from the germline V gene (reference sequence). V shed 6 bases, J shed 7 bases, and the junction held 9 bases outside the gene matches. The CDR3 contains 14 residues. The CDR3 region is CASRPWDRPNEQFF. The CDR3 DNA reads TGTGCCAGCAGACCCTGGGACAGACCAAATGAGCAGTTCTTC.

The V and J genes are TRBV3-1 and TRBJ1-2; a weak D match, TRBD1 (5 bases). The CDR3 covers 13 residues. Germline lookup yields CDR1 LGHDT and CDR2 YNNKEL (reference sequence). Trimming pared 0 bases from V and 5 bases from J, leaving 7 bases between. CDR3 region: CASSQDQGYGYTF. In DNA, the CDR3 is TGTGCCAGCAGCCAAGATCAGGGATATGGCTACACCTTC.

Only a few counts were recorded for this clonotype. This chain links TRBV20-1 with TRBJ2-7; D gene ambiguous. Trimming cost V 0 bases and J 7 bases, with 28 bases left between them. The CDR3 sequence is 18 residues long. Germline V CDR1 and CDR2: DFQATT, SNEGSKA (reference sequence). The CDR3 nucleotides are TGCAGTGCTAGAGATTATCTGGCAGATCCCCGCGGCGTCTATGAGCAGTACTTC. Protein: CSARDYLADPRGVYEQYF.

The sample holds many counts of this clonotype. The chain combines TRBV30 with TRBJ2-1; 12 nucleotides align to TRBD2. Germline V gene sequence: CDR1 GTSNPN, CDR2 SVGIG (reference sequence). The trim removed 3 bases at V and 7 bases at J, leaving 4 bases unmatched. The CDR3 consists of 14 residues. The CDR3 protein is CAWRASGRANEQFF. The CDR3 nucleotides are TGTGCCTGGAGGGCTAGCGGGAGGGCAAATGAGCAGTTCTTC.

The table lists this clonotype with a few counts. In DNA, the CDR3 is TGTGCCATCAGCCCAACAGGAGGGAACTATGGCTACACCTTC. This encodes CAISPTGGNYGYTF. This chain links TRBV10-3 with TRBJ1-2; a weak D match, TRBD1 (5 bases). Trimming took off 6 bases at V and 2 bases at J, with 13 bases between the two ends. The germline gives CDR1 ENHRY, CDR2 SYGVKD. The CDR3 sequence is 14 residues long.

This clonotype showed up just a few times. This chain links TRBV20-1 with TRBJ2-1; TRBD1 matches 9 bases. CDR3 length: 18 amino acids. Germline values: CDR1 DFQATT, CDR2 SNEGSKA (reference sequence). The ends lost 1 base at V and 8 bases at J; junction bases unmatched: 18. The DNA for the CDR3 is TGCAGTGCTAGAGCCAGACACAGGGGGCGGTATGTGGGGGATGAGCAGTTCTTC. It yields the protein CSARARHRGRYVGDEQFF.

A few counts support this clonotype. The rearrangement joins TRBV4-1 to TRBJ1-2; tentatively, D is TRBD1 (5 bases). The CDR3 has 16 residues. The V gene's germline CDR1 is MGHRA and CDR2 YSYEKL. With 0 bases removed from V and 2 bases from J, the gap between germline ends came to 13 bases. The CDR3 bases are TGCGCCAGCAGCCAAGATTGGGAGGGACCAAACTATGGCTACACCTTC. The encoded protein is CASSQDWEGPNYGYTF.

The sample holds a few counts of this clonotype. The chain recombines TRBV7-2 with TRBJ2-4; D not certain. The CDR3 is 14 amino acids. Trimming cost V 2 bases and J 3 bases, with 8 bases left between them. Per germline, CDR1 SGHTA and CDR2 FQGNSA. This CDR3 reads CASSLRTSKNIQYF. As DNA, the CDR3 is TGTGCCAGCAGCTTAAGGACCAGCAAAAACATTCAGTACTTC.

The table lists this clonotype with a few counts. This chain uses TRBV28 with TRBJ2-5; a possible D gene is TRBD2 (5 bases). The CDR3 is made up of 15 amino acids. Germline lookup yields CDR1 MDHEN and CDR2 SYDVKM. V was shortened by 5 bases and J by 2 bases, with 15 bases between the two germline ends. Written as DNA, the CDR3 is TGTGCCAGCAGTCCCCCTACCGGGATACAAGAGACCCAGTACTTC. Its translation is CASSPPTGIQETQYF.

The rearrangement uses TRBV11-2 and TRBJ2-2; the D gene is possibly TRBD2 (5 bases). CDR3 size: 16 residues. Trimming left V 3 bases short and J 4 bases short, with 15 bases between. Germline assignment: CDR1 SGHAT and CDR2 FQNNGV. CDR3 coding DNA: TGTGCCAGCAGCTTTTTTAGGGTCGGGGTCACCGGGGAGCTGTTTTTT. This gives the protein CASSFFRVGVTGELFF.

Many counts were recorded for this clonotype. The chain links TRBV4-3 to TRBJ2-2, with TRBD2 as a possible D gene (5 bases). Germline CDR1 reads LGHNA; CDR2 reads YSLEER. The CDR3 consists of 14 residues. V shed 0 bases and J shed 9 bases, with 11 bases lying between them. The CDR3 here is CASSQDEGSRELFF. The CDR3 DNA reads TGCGCCAGCAGCCAAGATGAGGGCTCCAGGGAGCTGTTTTTT.

This chain connects TRBV11-3 to TRBJ2-1; D is ambiguous. The CDR3 is 14 amino acids. The germline V gene has CDR1 SGHNT and CDR2 YENEEA. The V end lost 2 bases, the J end lost 10 bases, and 15 bases lay between the germline ends. CDR3 protein: CASSLNFIAAEQFF. In DNA form, the CDR3 reads TGTGCCAGCAGCTTAAATTTTATTGCGGCCGAGCAGTTCTTC.

A few counts support this clonotype. The chain has TRBV7-3 and TRBJ2-2, with a weak D call TRBD2 (6 bases). The germline V gene encodes CDR1 SGHTA and CDR2 FQGTGA. The CDR3 is 14 amino acids. Trimming left V 5 bases short and J 6 bases short, with 13 bases between. In DNA form, the CDR3 reads TGTGCCAGCAGCCGCGCGGCTAGCGCCGGGGAGCTGTTTTTT. Protein: CASSRAASAGELFF.

In its sample, this clonotype was seen many times. The V and J genes are TRBV5-1 and TRBJ2-1; D is undetermined. Germline CDR1 is SGHRS and CDR2 is YFSETQ. This CDR3 is built from 12 residues. Trimming left V 5 bases short and J 5 bases short, with 8 bases between. CDR3 DNA: TGCGCCAGCAGGGGCCCTGACAATGAGCAGTTCTTC. Protein: CASRGPDNEQFF.

The V and J genes are TRBV27 and TRBJ2-6, with D tentatively TRBD1 (8 bases). CDR1 and CDR2 (germline): MNHEY, SMNVEV (reference sequence). The V end was cut by 5 bases, the J end by 0 bases, with 20 bases between. The CDR3 is made up of 19 amino acids. The CDR3, as DNA: TGTGCCAGCAGTCCCTACGGACAGGGACTAAGCTCTGGGGCCAACGTCCTGACTTTC. Translated: CASSPYGQGLSSGANVLTF.

The V call is TRBV7-9, the J call TRBJ1-4; D is ambiguous. The germline CDR1 and CDR2 sequences are SEHNR and FQNEAQ (reference sequence). The V end lost 6 bases, the J end lost 3 bases, and 11 bases lay between the germline ends. The CDR3 runs to 14 residues. The DNA for the CDR3 is TGTGCCAGCAGTGGAGCTTCATCTAATGAAAAACTGTTTTTT. The encoded protein is CASSGASSNEKLFF.

On this clonotype: A read error may explain this, as a much larger clone is one base away. The rearrangement uses TRBV20-1 and TRBJ2-5; D not resolved. Germline CDR1 reads DFQATT; CDR2 reads SNEGSKA (reference sequence). Trimming pared 2 bases from V and 0 bases from J, leaving 13 bases between. The CDR3 has 15 amino acids. The CDR3 DNA reads as TGCAGTGCTAGACCCATTCTACGGGACCAAGAGACCCAGTACTTC. Translation gives CSARPILRDQETQYF.

This clonotype was observed a handful of times. This rearrangement joins TRBV6-1 to TRBJ2-7; the D is unclear. The CDR3 runs 15 residues. Germline CDR1 and CDR2: MNHNS and SASEGT. Trimming stripped 7 bases from V and 0 bases from J, with 16 bases between. CDR3 loop: CASTNIRQSSYEQYF. The CDR3 DNA sequence: TGTGCCAGCACAAACATAAGACAAAGCTCCTACGAGCAGTACTTC.

This sequence joins TRBV28 and TRBJ1-5; unclear D gene. Trimming removed 4 bases from V and 0 bases from J, with 10 bases in between. The length of the CDR3 is 15 residues. The germline gives CDR1 MDHEN, CDR2 SYDVKM. The CDR3 DNA sequence: TGTGCCAGCAGTTGGCAGGAGTATAGCAATCAGCCCCAGCATTTT. Translating it yields CASSWQEYSNQPQHF.

This clonotype was observed a handful of times. This rearrangement joins TRBV6-2 or TRBV6-3 to TRBJ2-1, with 11 bases matching TRBD2. Per the germline V gene, CDR1 is MNHEY and CDR2 is SVGEGT. V lost 2 bases, J lost 0 bases, and 9 bases stayed unmatched. The CDR3 loop spans 19 amino acids. Written as DNA, the CDR3 is TGTGCCAGCAGTTACGCCGGTGGGACTAGCGGACGCTCCTACAATGAGCAGTTCTTC. The encoded protein is CASSYAGGTSGRSYNEQFF.

This clonotype was detected ten times or more. The V gene is TRBV6-2 or TRBV6-3, the J gene TRBJ1-1; D is ambiguous. Germline V gene sequence: CDR1 MNHEY, CDR2 SVGEGT. The CDR3 has 20 residues. Trimming removed 0 bases at V and 0 bases at J, with 23 bases between. CDR3 nucleotides: TGTGCCAGCAGTTACTCCAATGTAGCCCGGAGATCGACGGTGAACACTGAAGCTTTCTTT. This gives the protein CASSYSNVARRSTVNTEAFF.

The chain's CDR3 is CASEPRGRETQYF. The DNA for the CDR3 is TGTGCCAGTGAACCACGGGGGAGGGAGACCCAGTACTTC. The chain carries TRBV25-1 and TRBJ2-5; D perhaps matches TRBD2 (6 bases). Trimming took off 9 bases at V and 5 bases at J, with 16 bases between the two ends. This CDR3 is built from 13 residues. Germline lookup yields CDR1 MGHDK and CDR2 SYGVNS.